This TCR beta chain is from a study of CD8+CD57+ T cells in acquired aplastic anemia (dated by TCRdb to 2017 to 2018). Notes on the research overall: DNA extracted from sorted CD4+ and CD8+ cells had a mean of about 3 ug, with a range of roughly 0.2 to 27.4 ug. A CD8+CD57+ expansion meant a frequency higher than the mean frequency seen in healthy subjects.

What the work shows at the level of the full study, not this receptor alone: Approximately 31 CD8+ CDR3 sequences were found in both patients and controls but appeared to be highly expressed in patients and within the immunodominant clones of the patients. CD8+ Simpson's diversity did not differ significantly between patients and healthy controls (P=0.060).

Via the germline V gene, CDR1 is SNHLY and CDR2 FYNNEI. From the cysteine up to the phenylalanine, the CDR3 has a length of 16 residues. The retained sequence is limited to the CDR3, 48 bases, with the frame set at the first base. Relative to germline, V is 8 bases shorter and J is 8 bases shorter, with 25 bases between their ends. This clonotype was seen at least ten times. Its target antigen remains unknown. The input lacks base qualities; no much larger clone sits a single base away. TCR beta VDJ combination and CDR3 sequence profiling used genomic DNA as the template. An Illumina HiSeq 2000 was used for TCR repertoire sequencing. The authors processed their data as follows. TRBV/TRBJ rearrangement plots, CDR3 size and DJ length profiles, and Simpson's diversity index were used to evaluate the repertoires. The most abundant DNA sequence in the deep sequencing data was defined as the immunodominant clone. CDR3 amino acid sequences were screened for sharing across subjects and were compared with published repertoires and the VDJdb database. TCRdb ran its own pipeline on the public reads, namely fastp trimming at Q25 and MiXCR clone calling, and kept in-frame beta chains. Under each unique CDR3 protein, matching rows form one entry showing the most common genes and DNA. TCRdb's processing, not the study's, gives the V and J calls here. The sample contains 150,000 to 180,000 distinct CDR3 sequences, about 48% of them found a single time. The ten largest account for 12% of the sample.

The patients picked for sequencing were ones in whom flow cytometry had shown an expansion of CD8+CD57+ cells. Every patient had severe acquired aplastic anemia, diagnosed using the International Study of Aplastic Anemia and Agranulocytosis and Camitta criteria. No patient had received any therapy when blood was sampled. TCR repertoires of sorted CD4+ and CD8+ blood T cells from severe aplastic anemia patients and healthy subjects were deep-sequenced in the study. In the USA, patient enrollment took place under clinicaltrials.gov protocols 00001620, 01623167, 00001397, 00071045, 00081523 and 00961064. Ficoll-Paque density gradient centrifugation was used to isolate peripheral blood mononuclear cells. Before DNA was extracted, CD4+ and CD8+ T cells were sorted using either FACS or magnetic beads.

Sequencing was performed on sorted CD4+, CD8+, or CD8+CD57+ T cells (not recorded which) from PBMCs. This TCR was sampled from a human donor with aplastic anemia. The rearranged chain carries TRBV2 and TRBJ2-1, with a weak D call of TRBD1 (6 bases match). The encoded CDR3 is CASLEGGYSPRDEQFF. The DNA reads as follows: TGTGCCAGCTTAGAAGGGGGTTACTCTCCTAGGGATGAGCAGTTCTTC.